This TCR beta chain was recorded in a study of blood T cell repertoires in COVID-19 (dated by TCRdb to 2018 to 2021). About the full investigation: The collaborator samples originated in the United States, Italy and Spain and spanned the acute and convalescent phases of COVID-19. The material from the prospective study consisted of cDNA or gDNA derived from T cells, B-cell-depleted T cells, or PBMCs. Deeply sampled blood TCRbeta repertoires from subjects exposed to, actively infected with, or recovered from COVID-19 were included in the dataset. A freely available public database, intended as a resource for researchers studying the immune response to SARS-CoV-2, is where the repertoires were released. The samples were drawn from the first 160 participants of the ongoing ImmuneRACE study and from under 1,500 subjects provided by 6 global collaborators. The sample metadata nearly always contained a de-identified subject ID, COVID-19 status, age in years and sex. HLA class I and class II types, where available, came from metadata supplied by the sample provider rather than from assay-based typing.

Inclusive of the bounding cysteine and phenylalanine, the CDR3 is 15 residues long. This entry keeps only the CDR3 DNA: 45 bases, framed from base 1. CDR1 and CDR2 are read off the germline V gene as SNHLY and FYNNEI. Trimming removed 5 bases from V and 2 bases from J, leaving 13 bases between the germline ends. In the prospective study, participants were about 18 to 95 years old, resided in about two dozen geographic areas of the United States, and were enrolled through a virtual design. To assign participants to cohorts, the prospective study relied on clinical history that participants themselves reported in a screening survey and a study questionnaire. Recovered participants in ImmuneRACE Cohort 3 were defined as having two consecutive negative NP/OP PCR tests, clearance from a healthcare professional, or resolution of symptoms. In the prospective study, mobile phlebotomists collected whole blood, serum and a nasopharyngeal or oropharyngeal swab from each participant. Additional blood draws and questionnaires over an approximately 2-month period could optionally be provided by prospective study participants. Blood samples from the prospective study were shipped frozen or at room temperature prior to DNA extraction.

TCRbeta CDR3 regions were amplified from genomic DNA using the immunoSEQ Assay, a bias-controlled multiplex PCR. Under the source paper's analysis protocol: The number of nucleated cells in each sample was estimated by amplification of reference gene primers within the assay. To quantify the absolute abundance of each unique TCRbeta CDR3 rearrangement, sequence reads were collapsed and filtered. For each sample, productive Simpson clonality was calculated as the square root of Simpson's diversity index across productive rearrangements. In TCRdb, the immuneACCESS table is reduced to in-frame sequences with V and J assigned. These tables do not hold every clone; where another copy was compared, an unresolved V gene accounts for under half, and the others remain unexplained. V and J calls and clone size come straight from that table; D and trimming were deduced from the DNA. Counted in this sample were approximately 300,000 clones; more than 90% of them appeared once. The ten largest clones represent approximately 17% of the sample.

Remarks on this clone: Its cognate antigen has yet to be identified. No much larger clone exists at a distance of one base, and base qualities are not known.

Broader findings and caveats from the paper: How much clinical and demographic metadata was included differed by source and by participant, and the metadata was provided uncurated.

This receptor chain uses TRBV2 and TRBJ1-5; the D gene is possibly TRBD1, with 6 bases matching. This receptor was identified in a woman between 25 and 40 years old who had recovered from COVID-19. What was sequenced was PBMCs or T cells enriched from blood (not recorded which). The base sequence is TGTGCCAGCAGTCCAGACAGGCACCGCAATCAGCCCCAGCATTTT. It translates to CASSPDRHRNQPQHF.